This record concerns one TCR beta chain sequence. The sample is drawn from a study of blood T cell repertoires in COVID-19. The overall study: Material from acute and convalescent COVID-19 was sourced from the United States, Italy and Spain. Nucleic acid was either cDNA or gDNA, and it came from T cells, B-cell-depleted T cells, or PBMCs.

Germline V gene data show CDR1 as MRHNA and CDR2 as SNTAGT. With V trimmed by 3 bases and J by 8 bases, 3 bases remained unmatched. This CDR3 region has 13 residues. In the study's own analysis: Reference gene primer amplification gave estimated nucleated cell counts. Sequencing used immunoSEQ multiplex PCR; TCRdb keeps in-frame clones, though not all of them. V and J calls and clone size are copied from that table; D and trimming were computed from the DNA. This table holds some 160,000 clones, around 83% found once. This sequence originates from a woman in her sixties or seventies who had recovered from COVID-19. Sample: peripheral blood. V is TRBV6-4 and J is TRBJ1-4; 7 positions match TRBD1. The CDR3 protein is CASSEIRGEKLFF. CDR3 DNA sequence: TGTGCCAGCAGTGAAATCAGGGGGGAAAAACTGTTTTTT.